The rows below give T cell receptor beta chains drawn from one sample of a study of TIL therapy for anti-PD-1-resistant metastatic lung cancer. Clones were sequenced by immunoSEQ multiplex PCR, and TCRdb holds only the in-frame ones, with some missing. The data hold more than 55,000 clones, with approximately 78% observed a single time. Sequencing used blood, obtained at baseline. The receptors shown here come from a person aged 25-85 years with non-small cell lung cancer. CDR3s include the opening cysteine and the closing phenylalanine or tryptophan. The D gene is left open where the match is weak. Some rows have no size entry. The others give once, few or many, or a class for an expanded clone.

d_call: NA; v_call: TRBV11-3; clone_size: NA; j_call: TRBJ2-1; cdr3_nt: TGTGCCAGCAGCTCGGGACTCTGGAGCATCAACTCCTACAATGAGCAGTTCTTC; cdr3_aa: CASSSGLWSINSYNEQFF
d_call: TRBD1; v_call: TRBV4-3; clone_size: NA; j_call: TRBJ2-7; cdr3_nt: TGCGCCAGCAGCCAAGATAGCTCCGGGACAGGGCGGGAGCAGTACTTC; cdr3_aa: CASSQDSSGTGREQYF
d_call: TRBD1; v_call: TRBV4-3; clone_size: few; j_call: TRBJ1-4; cdr3_nt: TGCGCCAGCAGCCAAGACAGGGGGAATGAAAAACTGTTTTTT; cdr3_aa: CASSQDRGNEKLFF
d_call: NA; v_call: TRBV6-5; clone_size: NA; j_call: TRBJ2-7; cdr3_nt: TGTGCCAGCAGTTACGCACAGGGATCCTACGAGCAGTACTTC; cdr3_aa: CASSYAQGSYEQYF
d_call: NA; v_call: TRBV9; clone_size: NA; j_call: TRBJ1-6; cdr3_nt: TGTGCCAGCAGCGTAGAGGGGGGTAATTCACCCCTCCACTTT; cdr3_aa: CASSVEGGNSPLHF
d_call: TRBD2; v_call: TRBV13; clone_size: NA; j_call: TRBJ2-3; cdr3_nt: TGTGCCAGCAGCTTAGCCCGGTGGTCTAGCGGGGGTACTAGCACAGATACGCAGTATTTT; cdr3_aa: CASSLARWSSGGTSTDTQYF
d_call: NA; v_call: TRBV18; clone_size: few; j_call: TRBJ1-6; cdr3_nt: TGTGCCAGCTCACGATCAGACAGCCATTCACCCCTCCACTTT; cdr3_aa: CASSRSDSHSPLHF
d_call: NA; v_call: TRBV28; clone_size: NA; j_call: TRBJ2-1; cdr3_nt: TGTGCCAGCGGATTATCCTACAATGAGCAGTTCTTC; cdr3_aa: CASGLSYNEQFF
d_call: NA; v_call: TRBV18; clone_size: NA; j_call: TRBJ1-1; cdr3_nt: TGTGCCAGCTCACCCGCCGGGAAGAACACTGAAGCTTTCTTT; cdr3_aa: CASSPAGKNTEAFF
d_call: NA; v_call: TRBV7-3; clone_size: NA; j_call: TRBJ2-1; cdr3_nt: TGTGCCAGCAGCTTAACGAGGGTAGCGGTCAATGAGCAGTTCTTC; cdr3_aa: CASSLTRVAVNEQFF
d_call: NA; v_call: TRBV7-2; clone_size: NA; j_call: TRBJ2-7; cdr3_nt: TGTGCCAGCAGCTTAAGGCTGGATGAGCAGTACTTC; cdr3_aa: CASSLRLDEQYF
d_call: NA; v_call: TRBV3-1/TRBV3-2; clone_size: NA; j_call: TRBJ2-3; cdr3_nt: TGTGCCAGCAGCCAGAGCGGCACAGATACGCAGTATTTT; cdr3_aa: CASSQSGTDTQYF
d_call: TRBD1; v_call: TRBV28; clone_size: once; j_call: TRBJ2-5; cdr3_nt: TGTGCCAGCAAATCAGGGGGCGCGGGTGAGACCCAGTACTTC; cdr3_aa: CASKSGGAGETQYF
d_call: NA; v_call: TRBV27; clone_size: NA; j_call: TRBJ1-1; cdr3_nt: TGTGCCAGCAGTTATTATGGGGCACCGAACACTGAAGCTTTCTTT; cdr3_aa: CASSYYGAPNTEAFF
d_call: NA; v_call: TRBV18; clone_size: few; j_call: TRBJ1-1; cdr3_nt: TGTGCCAGCTCACCTTCGTCAGGGAGCACTGAAGCTTTCTTT; cdr3_aa: CASSPSSGSTEAFF
d_call: NA; v_call: TRBV19; clone_size: NA; j_call: TRBJ1-4; cdr3_nt: TGTGCCACTTCCCAGAAGGGGAAAAAACTGTTTTTT; cdr3_aa: CATSQKGKKLFF
d_call: TRBD1; v_call: TRBV7-9; clone_size: NA; j_call: TRBJ1-5; cdr3_nt: TGTGCCAGCAGCAACGAAGGGGGCGGTCAGCCCCAGCATTTT; cdr3_aa: CASSNEGGGQPQHF
d_call: NA; v_call: TRBV10-3; clone_size: NA; j_call: TRBJ2-1; cdr3_nt: TGTGCCATCAGTGAGTCCGGGGGAGAGGGGTACAATGAGCAGTTCTTC; cdr3_aa: CAISESGGEGYNEQFF
d_call: NA; v_call: TRBV13; clone_size: once; j_call: TRBJ2-5; cdr3_nt: TGTGCCAGCAGCCCTCCGGGACTAGAGACCCAGTACTTC; cdr3_aa: CASSPPGLETQYF
d_call: TRBD2; v_call: TRBV4-2; clone_size: NA; j_call: TRBJ2-7; cdr3_nt: TGTGCCAGCAGCCAAGAGGGGGGGGTCAACTACGAGCAGTACTTC; cdr3_aa: CASSQEGGVNYEQYF
d_call: NA; v_call: TRBV27; clone_size: NA; j_call: TRBJ2-7; cdr3_nt: TGTGCCAGCAGTTTACTATCCTCCTACGAGCAGTACTTC; cdr3_aa: CASSLLSSYEQYF
d_call: TRBD2; v_call: TRBV7-2; clone_size: NA; j_call: TRBJ2-1; cdr3_nt: TGTGCCAGCAGCTTTGGCGGGGGGGCGTATGAGCAGTTCTTC; cdr3_aa: CASSFGGGAYEQFF
d_call: NA; v_call: TRBV30; clone_size: NA; j_call: TRBJ1-2; cdr3_nt: TGTGCCTGGAGTGTACAGTATAGGGACAACTATGGCTACACCTTC; cdr3_aa: CAWSVQYRDNYGYTF
d_call: NA; v_call: TRBV28; clone_size: NA; j_call: TRBJ2-2; cdr3_nt: TGTGCCAGCAGTTTAGCGGGGCAGAACACCGGGGAGCTGTTTTTT; cdr3_aa: CASSLAGQNTGELFF
d_call: TRBD1; v_call: TRBV28; clone_size: NA; j_call: TRBJ2-7; cdr3_nt: TGTGCCAGCAGTTTCCGGGACAGGTCCTACGAGCAGTACTTC; cdr3_aa: CASSFRDRSYEQYF
d_call: NA; v_call: TRBV6-4; clone_size: NA; j_call: TRBJ2-7; cdr3_nt: TGTGCCAGCAGTGACTCGTCGGCCCATCCCTCCTACGAGCAGTACTTC; cdr3_aa: CASSDSSAHPSYEQYF
d_call: NA; v_call: TRBV6-5; clone_size: NA; j_call: TRBJ1-2; cdr3_nt: TGTGCCAGCAGTTACTCGGTCCTGTTCGATGGCTACACCTTC; cdr3_aa: CASSYSVLFDGYTF
d_call: NA; v_call: TRBV30; clone_size: NA; j_call: TRBJ1-2; cdr3_nt: TGTGCCTGGAGTGGGCTAAGAGCTAACTATGGCTACACCTTC; cdr3_aa: CAWSGLRANYGYTF
d_call: NA; v_call: TRBV2; clone_size: NA; j_call: TRBJ2-3; cdr3_nt: TGTGCCAGCAGTGAAGCGCGGGATACGCAGTATTTT; cdr3_aa: CASSEARDTQYF
d_call: NA; v_call: TRBV2; clone_size: NA; j_call: TRBJ2-7; cdr3_nt: TGTGCCAGCAGCGGGGGACTTTGGGAAGGAAACGAGCAGTACTTC; cdr3_aa: CASSGGLWEGNEQYF
d_call: NA; v_call: TRBV10-3; clone_size: NA; j_call: TRBJ2-7; cdr3_nt: TGTGCCATCAGCCCCTTTAGTACAAGCTCCTACGAGCAGTACTTC; cdr3_aa: CAISPFSTSSYEQYF
d_call: TRBD1; v_call: TRBV19; clone_size: NA; j_call: TRBJ1-5; cdr3_nt: TGTGCCAGTAGTAAAGACGACAGGGAGGGGCAGCCCCAGCATTTT; cdr3_aa: CASSKDDREGQPQHF
d_call: TRBD2; v_call: TRBV18; clone_size: NA; j_call: TRBJ2-3; cdr3_nt: TGTGCCAGCTCACCTTTACTAGCGGGAGAAGAGACGCAGTATTTT; cdr3_aa: CASSPLLAGEETQYF
d_call: NA; v_call: TRBV19; clone_size: NA; j_call: TRBJ2-7; cdr3_nt: TGTGCCAGTAGTAATCCAGGGAGGAGAGGGACCTACGAGCAGTACTTC; cdr3_aa: CASSNPGRRGTYEQYF
d_call: NA; v_call: TRBV5-1; clone_size: NA; j_call: TRBJ2-7; cdr3_nt: TGCGCCAGCAGCCTGGATGGGTACTACGAGCAGTACTTC; cdr3_aa: CASSLDGYYEQYF
d_call: NA; v_call: TRBV28; clone_size: NA; j_call: TRBJ1-1; cdr3_nt: TGTGCCAGCAGTAAGGGGACGTCCTGGGGGACTGAAGCTTTCTTT; cdr3_aa: CASSKGTSWGTEAFF
d_call: TRBD2; v_call: TRBV11-2; clone_size: NA; j_call: TRBJ2-3; cdr3_nt: TGTGCCAGCAGCCCGGGACTAGCAGCCGGCACAGATACGCAGTATTTT; cdr3_aa: CASSPGLAAGTDTQYF